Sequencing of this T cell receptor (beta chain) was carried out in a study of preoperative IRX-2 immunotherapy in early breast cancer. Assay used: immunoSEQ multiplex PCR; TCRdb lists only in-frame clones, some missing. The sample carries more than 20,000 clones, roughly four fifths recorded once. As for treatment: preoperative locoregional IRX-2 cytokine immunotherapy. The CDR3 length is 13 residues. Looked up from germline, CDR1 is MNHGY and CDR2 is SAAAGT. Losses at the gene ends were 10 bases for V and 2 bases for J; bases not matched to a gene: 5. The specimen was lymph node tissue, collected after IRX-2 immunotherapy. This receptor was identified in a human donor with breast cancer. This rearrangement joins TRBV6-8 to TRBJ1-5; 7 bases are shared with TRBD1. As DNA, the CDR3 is TGTGCCACCACAGGGGAAGGCAATCAGCCCCAGCATTTT. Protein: CATTGEGNQPQHF.